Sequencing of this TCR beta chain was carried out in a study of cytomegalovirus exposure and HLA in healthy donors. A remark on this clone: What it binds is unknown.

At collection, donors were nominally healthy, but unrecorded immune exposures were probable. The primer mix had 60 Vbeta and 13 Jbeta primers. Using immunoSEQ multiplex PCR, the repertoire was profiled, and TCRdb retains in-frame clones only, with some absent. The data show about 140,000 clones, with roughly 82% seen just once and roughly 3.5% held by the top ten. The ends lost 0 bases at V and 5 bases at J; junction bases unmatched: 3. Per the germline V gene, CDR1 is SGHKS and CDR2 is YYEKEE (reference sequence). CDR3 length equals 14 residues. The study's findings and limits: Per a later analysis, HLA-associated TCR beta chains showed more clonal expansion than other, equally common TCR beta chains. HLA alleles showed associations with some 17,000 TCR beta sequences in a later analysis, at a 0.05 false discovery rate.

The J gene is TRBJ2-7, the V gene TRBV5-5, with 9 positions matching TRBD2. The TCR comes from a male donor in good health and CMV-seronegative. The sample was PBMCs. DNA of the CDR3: TGTGCCAGCAGCTTGGCGCTAGCGGGAAACGAGCAGTACTTC. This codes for CASSLALAGNEQYF.